The clone carrying this T cell receptor (beta chain) was counted many times. Both iRepertoire HTBI primers and Arm-PCR of CDR3 regions were used to build the TCR beta libraries. TCRdb redid the calling of the multiplex PCR reads with MiXCR, one entry per CDR3 protein. The table includes about half a million distinct CDR3 sequences, approximately 12% detected once. Trimming removed 5 bases from V and 6 bases from J, with 10 bases in between. This CDR3 has 12 residues. CDR1 and CDR2 from the germline V gene are SGHAT and FQNNGV. The sample comes from a study of regulatory T cells in long-lasting Graves disease. Time point noted: newly diagnosed GD, antithyroid drugs for less than 3 months. The TCR library used RNA extracted from PBMCs. Investigators report Graves' disease was diagnosed under American Thyroid Association guidelines. These data also formed part of another study, on T cells in Graves' hyperthyroidism and ophthalmopathy.

The TCR originated in a woman younger than 45 with Graves disease. The sample in question was peripheral blood mononuclear cells (PBMCs), obtained at new diagnosis, from a patient treated with antithyroid drugs. This chain joins TRBV11-2 and TRBJ1-2; no clear D gene. The CDR3 sequence is CASSLLGHGYTF. For the CDR3, the DNA is TGTGCCAGCAGCCTGCTTGGTCATGGCTACACCTTC.